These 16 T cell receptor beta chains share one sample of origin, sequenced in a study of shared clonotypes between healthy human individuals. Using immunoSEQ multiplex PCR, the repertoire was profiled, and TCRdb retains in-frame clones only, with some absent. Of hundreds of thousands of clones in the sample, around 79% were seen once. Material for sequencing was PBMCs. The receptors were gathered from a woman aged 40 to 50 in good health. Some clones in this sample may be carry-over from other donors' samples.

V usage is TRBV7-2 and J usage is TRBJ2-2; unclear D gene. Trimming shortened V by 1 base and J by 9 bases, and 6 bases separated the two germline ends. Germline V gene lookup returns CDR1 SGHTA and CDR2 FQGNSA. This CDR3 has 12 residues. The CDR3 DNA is TGTGCCAGCAGCTTAGTGGGAAGGGAGCTGTTTTTT. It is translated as CASSLVGRELFF.

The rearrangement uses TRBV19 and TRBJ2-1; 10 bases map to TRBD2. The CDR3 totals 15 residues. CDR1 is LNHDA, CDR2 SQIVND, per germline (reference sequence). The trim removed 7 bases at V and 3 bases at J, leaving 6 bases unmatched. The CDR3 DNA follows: TGTGCCAGTATTCCTACTAGCGGGGTCTACAATGAGCAGTTCTTC. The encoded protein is CASIPTSGVYNEQFF.

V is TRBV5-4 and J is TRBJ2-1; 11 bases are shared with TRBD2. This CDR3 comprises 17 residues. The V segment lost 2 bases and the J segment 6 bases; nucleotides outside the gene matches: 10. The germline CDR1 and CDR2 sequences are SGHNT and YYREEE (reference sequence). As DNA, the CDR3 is TGTGCCAGCAGCTTCTGGGTAGCGGGAGGGTCGGGCAATGAGCAGTTCTTC. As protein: CASSFWVAGGSGNEQFF.

CDR3 coding DNA: TGTGCCAGCAGATTCGACGGAGCCACCGGGGAGCTGTTTTTT. This sequence encodes CASRFDGATGELFF. The chain employs TRBV11-1 and TRBJ2-2, with no clear D. CDR3 size: 14 residues. Germline loops: CDR1 SGHAT, CDR2 FQDESV (reference sequence). Trimming stripped 6 bases from V and 4 bases from J, with 12 bases between.

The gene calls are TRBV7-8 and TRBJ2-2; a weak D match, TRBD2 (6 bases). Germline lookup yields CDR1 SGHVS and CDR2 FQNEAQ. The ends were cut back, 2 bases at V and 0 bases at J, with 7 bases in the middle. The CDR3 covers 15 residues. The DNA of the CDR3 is TGTGCCAGCAGCTTATGGAGGGCGAACACCGGGGAGCTGTTTTTT. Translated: CASSLWRANTGELFF.

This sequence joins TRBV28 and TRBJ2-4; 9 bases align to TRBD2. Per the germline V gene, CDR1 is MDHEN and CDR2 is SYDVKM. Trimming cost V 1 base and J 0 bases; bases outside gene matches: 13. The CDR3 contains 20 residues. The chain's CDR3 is CASSLFPGTSTTLAKNIQYF. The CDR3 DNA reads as TGTGCCAGCAGTTTATTCCCAGGGACTAGCACGACGCTAGCCAAAAACATTCAGTACTTC.

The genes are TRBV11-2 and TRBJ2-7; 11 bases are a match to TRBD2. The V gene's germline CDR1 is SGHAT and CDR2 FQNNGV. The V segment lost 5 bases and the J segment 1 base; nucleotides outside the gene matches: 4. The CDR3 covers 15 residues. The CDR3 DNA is TGTGCCAGCAGCCTACTAGCGGGGGCTTCCTACGAGCAGTACTTC. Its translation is CASSLLAGASYEQYF.

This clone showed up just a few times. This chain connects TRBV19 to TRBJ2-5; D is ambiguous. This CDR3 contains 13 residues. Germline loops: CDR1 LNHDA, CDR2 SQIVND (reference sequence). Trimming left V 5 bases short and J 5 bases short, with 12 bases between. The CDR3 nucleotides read TGTGCCAGTAGTGGTTCGGCTATTGAGACCCAGTACTTC. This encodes CASSGSAIETQYF.

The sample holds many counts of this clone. CDR3 bases: TGCGCCAGCAGCCAACGTACCCTCAGAGCCATGAACACTGAAGCTTTCTTT. Encoded protein: CASSQRTLRAMNTEAFF. The chain has TRBV4-1 and TRBJ1-1; D is unresolved. Germline V gene data show CDR1 as MGHRA and CDR2 as YSYEKL. The CDR3 is 17 residues long. Trimming left V 2 bases short and J 0 bases short, with 16 bases between.

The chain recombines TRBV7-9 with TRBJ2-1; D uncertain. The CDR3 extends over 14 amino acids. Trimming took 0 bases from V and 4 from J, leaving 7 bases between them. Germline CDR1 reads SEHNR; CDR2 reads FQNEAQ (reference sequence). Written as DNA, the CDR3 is TGTGCCAGCAGCTTAGCGTCGCCATACAATGAGCAGTTCTTC. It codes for CASSLASPYNEQFF.

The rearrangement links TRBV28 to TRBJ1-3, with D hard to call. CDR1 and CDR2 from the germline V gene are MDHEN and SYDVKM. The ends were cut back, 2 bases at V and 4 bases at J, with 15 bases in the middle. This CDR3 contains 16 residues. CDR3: CASSLRLLVGGNTIYF. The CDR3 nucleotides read TGTGCCAGCAGTTTAAGGTTATTGGTCGGCGGAAACACCATATATTTT.

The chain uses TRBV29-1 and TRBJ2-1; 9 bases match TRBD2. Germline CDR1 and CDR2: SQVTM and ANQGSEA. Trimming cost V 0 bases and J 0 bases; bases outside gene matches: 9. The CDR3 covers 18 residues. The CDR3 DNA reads TGCAGCGTTGAAGATCTAGGGACTAGCTTCAGCTCCTACAATGAGCAGTTCTTC. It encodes CSVEDLGTSFSSYNEQFF.

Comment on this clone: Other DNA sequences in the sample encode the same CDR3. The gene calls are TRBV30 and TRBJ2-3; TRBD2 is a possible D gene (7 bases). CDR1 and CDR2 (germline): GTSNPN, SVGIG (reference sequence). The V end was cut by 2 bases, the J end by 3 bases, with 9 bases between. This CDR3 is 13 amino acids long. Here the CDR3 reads CAWSRGGTDTQYF. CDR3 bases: TGTGCCTGGAGTAGGGGGGGTACAGATACGCAGTATTTT.

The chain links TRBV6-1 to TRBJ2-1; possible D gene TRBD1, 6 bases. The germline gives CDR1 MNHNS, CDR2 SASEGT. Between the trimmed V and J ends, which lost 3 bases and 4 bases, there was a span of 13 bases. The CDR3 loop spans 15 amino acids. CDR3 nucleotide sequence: TGTGCCAGCAGTGATCGTCAGGGGTTTTACAATGAGCAGTTCTTC. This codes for CASSDRQGFYNEQFF.

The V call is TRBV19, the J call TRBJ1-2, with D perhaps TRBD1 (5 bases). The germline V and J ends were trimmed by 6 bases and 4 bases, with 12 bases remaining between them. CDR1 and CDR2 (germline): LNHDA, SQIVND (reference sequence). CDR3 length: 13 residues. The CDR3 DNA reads TGTGCCAGTAGCCGGGACGGGAGCTATGGCTACACCTTC. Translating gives CASSRDGSYGYTF.

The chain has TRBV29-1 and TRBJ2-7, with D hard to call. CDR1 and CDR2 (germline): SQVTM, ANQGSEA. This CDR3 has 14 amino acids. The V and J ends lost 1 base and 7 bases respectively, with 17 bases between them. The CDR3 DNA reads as TGCAGCGTTGAAGTAGCAAACCATCGAGGTGAGCAGTACTTC. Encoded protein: CSVEVANHRGEQYF.